Below are 9 T cell receptor beta chains sequenced from a single sample in a study of T cells after yellow fever vaccination. MiXCR, applied by TCRdb to the 5' RACE reads, yields one record per CDR3 protein. The sample has some 350,000 distinct CDR3 sequences; 8.7% are singletons. The specimen comprised PBMCs, sampled on the day of the first yellow fever vaccination. The source of these receptors is a man between 18 and 35 years old who received the YFV17D yellow fever vaccine.

This clonotype has just a few counts. The V gene is TRBV10-3, the J gene TRBJ1-2; D perhaps matches TRBD1 (5 bases). V lost 2 bases and J lost 0, with 10 bases in between. The CDR3 sequence is 15 residues long. The germline V gene encodes CDR1 ENHRY and CDR2 SYGVKD. The CDR3 protein is CAISEGAGSNYGYTF. The CDR3 region has the DNA TGTGCCATCAGTGAGGGGGCAGGGTCTAACTATGGCTACACCTTC.

The rearrangement links TRBV9 to TRBJ1-2, with D perhaps TRBD1 (5 bases). V was clipped by 3 bases and J by 2 bases, with 11 bases between them. Germline-derived CDR1 and CDR2 are SGDLS and YYNGEE. CDR3 size: 14 residues. The CDR3 DNA is TGTGCCAGCAGCGGGCTCAGGGCAAACTATGGCTACACCTTC. It yields the protein CASSGLRANYGYTF.

The chain is built from TRBV7-8 and TRBJ1-2; D is perhaps TRBD1 (5 bases). Germline V lookup: CDR1 SGHVS, CDR2 FQNEAQ. The CDR3 runs 16 residues. The germline V and J ends were trimmed by 0 bases and 2 bases, with 13 bases remaining between them. CDR3 sequence: CASSLAPGRGNYGYTF. In nucleotides, the CDR3 is TGTGCCAGCAGCTTAGCCCCTGGGCGGGGCAACTATGGCTACACCTTC.

The V call is TRBV5-4, the J call TRBJ2-6; 8 bases agree with TRBD1. This CDR3 is built from 18 residues. The V and J ends lost 1 base and 0 bases, in that order; junction bases with no gene match: 6. Germline V gives CDR1 SGHNT, CDR2 YYREEE (reference sequence). CDR3 sequence reads: CASSLPQGVRSGANVLTF. The CDR3 DNA reads as TGTGCCAGCAGCTTGCCACAGGGGGTTCGCTCTGGGGCCAACGTCCTGACTTTC.

This clonotype was found a few times. The junction differs from germline at one of its ends, possibly a read error. V is TRBV5-4 and J is TRBJ1-2; no clear D. The CDR3 has 11 amino acids. The V gene's germline CDR1 is SGHNT and CDR2 YYREEE (reference sequence). In DNA, the CDR3 is TGTGCCAGCAGCTTAAAAGGTGCGGTCGCCTTC. Translated: CASSLKGAVAF.

This clonotype turned up a few times. The chain employs TRBV4-1 and TRBJ1-1, with D possibly being TRBD1 (6 bases). Trimming removed 4 bases from V and 5 bases from J, with 17 bases in between. The CDR3 is made up of 15 amino acids. The germline V gene has CDR1 MGHRA and CDR2 YSYEKL. CDR3 DNA sequence: TGCGCCAGCAGCCCCTTCAGCAGGGGAGAAACTGAAGCTTTCTTT. Amino acid sequence: CASSPFSRGETEAFF.

This clonotype occurred a few times. The DNA of the CDR3 is TGTGCCATCAGTGAGTCGACATGGAGGAACACTGAAGCTTTCTTT. Its translation is CAISESTWRNTEAFF. This chain connects TRBV10-3 to TRBJ1-1; D unclear. The CDR3 is 15 residues long. Between the trimmed V and J ends, which lost 0 bases and 1 base, there was a span of 9 bases. Germline lookup yields CDR1 ENHRY and CDR2 SYGVKD.

In this sample, this clonotype turned up a few times. The chain couples TRBV28 to TRBJ1-2, with D maybe TRBD1 (6 bases). Germline V gene data show CDR1 as MDHEN and CDR2 as SYDVKM. CDR3 size: 13 residues. Deletions cut 10 bases from V and 4 bases from J, with 16 bases between. The CDR3 protein is CATQLGGVYGYTF. DNA for the CDR3: TGTGCCACCCAGTTAGGGGGAGTCTATGGCTACACCTTC.

This clonotype was seen ten or more times. This CDR3 is CASSLTGTGNTGELFF. The CDR3 nucleotides read TGCGCCAGCAGCCTAACCGGGACAGGGAACACCGGGGAGCTGTTTTTT. This rearrangement joins TRBV4-1 to TRBJ2-2; 8 bases align to TRBD1. This CDR3 spans 16 amino acids. Germline CDR1 and CDR2: MGHRA and YSYEKL. V lost 4 bases to trimming and J lost 1 base; unmatched junction nucleotides: 5.